Presented here are 2 T cell receptor beta chains from one specimen sequenced in a study of CD8+ T cells in alopecia areata. Treatment here: oral pan-JAK inhibitor, 5-10 mg twice daily. RNA extraction was followed by reverse transcription into cDNA, which acted as the sequencing template. Using immunoSEQ multiplex PCR, the repertoire was profiled, and TCRdb retains in-frame clones only, with some absent. Of 200,000 to 250,000 clones in the sample, 64% were seen once. The input for sequencing was CD4+ T cells sorted from blood, taken at week 4, from a patient treated with tofacitinib. Receptors were obtained from a human donor with alopecia areata.

In DNA form, the CDR3 reads TGTGCCAGTCGGGACAGGGGGCACACTGAAGCTTTCTTT. Translation gives CASRDRGHTEAFF. This chain joins TRBV25-1 and TRBJ1-1; 12 nucleotides agree with TRBD1. V gave up 9 bases and J gave up 3 bases; unmatched junction bases: 2. The germline gives CDR1 MGHDK, CDR2 SYGVNS. The CDR3 runs 13 residues.

V usage is TRBV29-1 and J usage is TRBJ2-7; D gene ambiguous. V was clipped by 2 bases and J by 9 bases, with 23 bases between them. The CDR3 totals 15 residues. Germline CDR1 reads SQVTM; CDR2 reads ANQGSEA. Here the CDR3 reads CSVEWASKPLKAQYF. DNA for the CDR3: TGCAGCGTTGAATGGGCGAGTAAGCCTTTAAAGGCGCAGTACTTC.